The present T cell receptor beta chain was sequenced within a study of T-cell reconstitution after alpha-beta-depleted transplantation in children. The study's findings and limits: Recipient T cells and thymic progenitors that survived gave rise to the high TCRbeta diversity observed at day 60 in some patients. The origin of alpha-beta T cells about two months after transplant was reportedly several hundred expanded graft clones.

The TCRbeta library incorporated unique molecular identifiers. TCRdb reprocessed the PCR reads via MiXCR and lists one record per CDR3 protein. Among 200,000 to 250,000 distinct CDR3 sequences listed, approximately 10% were seen once. A note on this clonotype: Its cognate antigen is unknown.

Sequencing used PBMCs, obtained before TCRalphabeta/CD19-depleted stem cell transplant. The clonotype originates from a child under two years old with acute myeloid leukemia, due to receive a stem cell transplant.

The CDR3 loop is CASSYGPGQGANTQYF. Here the CDR3 DNA reads TGTGCCAGCAGCTACGGACCGGGACAGGGCGCAAATACGCAGTATTTT. This sequence joins TRBV7-2 and TRBJ2-3; 9 bases line up with TRBD1. Looked up from germline, CDR1 is SGHTA and CDR2 is FQGNSA. J was trimmed by 7 bases and V by 4 bases; bases with no gene match: 12. There are 16 residues in the CDR3.